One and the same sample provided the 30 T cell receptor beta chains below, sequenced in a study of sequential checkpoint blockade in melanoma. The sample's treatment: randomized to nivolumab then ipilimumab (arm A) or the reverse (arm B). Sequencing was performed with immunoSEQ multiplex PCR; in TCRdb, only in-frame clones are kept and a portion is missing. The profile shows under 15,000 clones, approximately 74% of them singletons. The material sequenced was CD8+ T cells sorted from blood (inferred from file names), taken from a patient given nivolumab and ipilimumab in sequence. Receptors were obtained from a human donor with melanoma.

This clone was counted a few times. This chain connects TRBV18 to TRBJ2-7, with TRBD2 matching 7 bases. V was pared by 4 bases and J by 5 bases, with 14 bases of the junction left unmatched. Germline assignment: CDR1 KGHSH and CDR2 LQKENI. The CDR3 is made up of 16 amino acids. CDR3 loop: CASSQAGAGVNDEQYF. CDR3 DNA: TGTGCCAGCTCACAAGCCGGGGCGGGAGTAAACGACGAGCAGTACTTC.

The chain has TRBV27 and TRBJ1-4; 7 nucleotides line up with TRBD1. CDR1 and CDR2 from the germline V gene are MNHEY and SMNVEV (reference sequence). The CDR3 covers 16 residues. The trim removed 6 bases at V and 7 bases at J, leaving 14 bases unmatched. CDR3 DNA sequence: TGTGCCAGCAGCCTCCGAACGGGGACAGCATCTGAAAAACTGTTTTTT. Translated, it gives CASSLRTGTASEKLFF.

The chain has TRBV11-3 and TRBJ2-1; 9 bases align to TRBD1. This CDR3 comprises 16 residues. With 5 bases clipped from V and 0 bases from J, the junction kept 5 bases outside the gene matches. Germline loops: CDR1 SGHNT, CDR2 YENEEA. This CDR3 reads CASSPGTGSSYNEQFF. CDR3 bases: TGTGCCAGCAGCCCGGGGACAGGGAGCTCCTACAATGAGCAGTTCTTC. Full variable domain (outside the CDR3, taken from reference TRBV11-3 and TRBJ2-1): EAGVVQSPRYKIIEKKQPVAFWCNPISGHNTLYWYLQNLGQGPELLIRYENEEAVDDSQLPKDRFSAERLKGVDSTLKIQPAELGDSAVYLCASSPGTGSSYNEQFFGPGTRLTVL.

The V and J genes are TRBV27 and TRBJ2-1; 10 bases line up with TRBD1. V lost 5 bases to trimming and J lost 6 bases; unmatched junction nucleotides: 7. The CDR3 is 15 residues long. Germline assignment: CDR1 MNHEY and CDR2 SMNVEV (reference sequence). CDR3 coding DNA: TGTGCCAGCAGTGTAGACAGGGGGCAGGTCAATGAGCAGTTCTTC. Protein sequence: CASSVDRGQVNEQFF.

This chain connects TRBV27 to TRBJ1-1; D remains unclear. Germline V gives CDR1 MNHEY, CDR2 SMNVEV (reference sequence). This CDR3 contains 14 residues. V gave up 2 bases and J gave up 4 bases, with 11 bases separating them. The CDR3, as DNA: TGTGCCAGCAGTTTAGTACCCGGTGCCACTGAAGCTTTCTTT. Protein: CASSLVPGATEAFF.

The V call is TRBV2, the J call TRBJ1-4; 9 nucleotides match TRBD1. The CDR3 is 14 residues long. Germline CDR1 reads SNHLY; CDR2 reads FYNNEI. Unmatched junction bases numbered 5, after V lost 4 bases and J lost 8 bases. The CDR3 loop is CASSGRDRDEKLFF. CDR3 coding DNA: TGTGCCAGCAGTGGCCGGGACAGGGACGAAAAACTGTTTTTT.

The CDR3 DNA reads TGTGCCAGCAGTTTAAATACGAAACTAGCGGGGGGCTACACAGATACGCAGTATTTT. Translating gives CASSLNTKLAGGYTDTQYF. V is TRBV27 and J is TRBJ2-3, with 12 positions matching TRBD2. The CDR3 covers 19 residues. The V gene's germline CDR1 is MNHEY and CDR2 SMNVEV (reference sequence). J was trimmed by 2 bases and V by 2 bases; bases with no gene match: 11.

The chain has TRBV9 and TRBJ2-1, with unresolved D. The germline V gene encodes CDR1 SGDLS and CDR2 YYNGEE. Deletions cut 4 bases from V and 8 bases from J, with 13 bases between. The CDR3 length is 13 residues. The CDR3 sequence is CASSLMSRDEQFF. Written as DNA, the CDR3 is TGTGCCAGCAGCCTAATGAGTCGGGATGAGCAGTTCTTC.

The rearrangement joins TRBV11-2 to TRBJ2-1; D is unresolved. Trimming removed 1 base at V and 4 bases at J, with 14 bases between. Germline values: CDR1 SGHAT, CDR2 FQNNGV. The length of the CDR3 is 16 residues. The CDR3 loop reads CASSLGGLSVYNEQFF. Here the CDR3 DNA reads TGTGCCAGCAGCTTAGGAGGCCTATCAGTATACAATGAGCAGTTCTTC. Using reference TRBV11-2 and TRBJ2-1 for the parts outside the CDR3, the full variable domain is EAGVAQSPRYKIIEKRQSVAFWCNPISGHATLYWYQQILGQGPKLLIQFQNNGVVDDSQLPKDRFSAERLKGVDSTLKIQPAKLEDSAVYLCASSLGGLSVYNEQFFGPGTRLTVL.

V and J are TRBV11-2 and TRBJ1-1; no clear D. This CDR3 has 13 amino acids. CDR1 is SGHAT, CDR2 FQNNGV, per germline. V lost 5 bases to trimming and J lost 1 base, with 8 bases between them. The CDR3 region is CASSPVENTEAFF. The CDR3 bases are TGTGCCAGCAGCCCGGTAGAGAACACTGAAGCTTTCTTT.

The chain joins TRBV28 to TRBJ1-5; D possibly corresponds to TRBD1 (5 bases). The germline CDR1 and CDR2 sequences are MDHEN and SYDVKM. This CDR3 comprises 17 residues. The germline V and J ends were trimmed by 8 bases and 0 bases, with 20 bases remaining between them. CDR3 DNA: TGTGCCAGCCATCCATGGGGGGAGGTTCCTAGCAATCAGCCCCAGCATTTT. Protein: CASHPWGEVPSNQPQHF.

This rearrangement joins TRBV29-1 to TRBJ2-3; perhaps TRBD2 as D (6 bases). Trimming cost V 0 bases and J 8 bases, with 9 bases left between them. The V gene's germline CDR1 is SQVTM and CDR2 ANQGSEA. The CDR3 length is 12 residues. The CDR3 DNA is TGCAGCGTTGAAGAATGGGAGGCTACGCAGTATTTT. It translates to CSVEEWEATQYF.

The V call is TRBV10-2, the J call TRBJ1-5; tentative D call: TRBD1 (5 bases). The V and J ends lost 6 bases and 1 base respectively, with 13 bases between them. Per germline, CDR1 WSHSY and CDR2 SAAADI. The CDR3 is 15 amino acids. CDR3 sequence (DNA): TGCGCCAGCAGCCCGGCGGGGGGGAGCAATCAGCCCCAGCATTTT. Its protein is CASSPAGGSNQPQHF.

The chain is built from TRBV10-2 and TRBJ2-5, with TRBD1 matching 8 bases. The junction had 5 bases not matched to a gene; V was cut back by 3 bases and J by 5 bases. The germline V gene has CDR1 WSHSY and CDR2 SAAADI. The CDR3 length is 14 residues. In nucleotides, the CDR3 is TGCGCCAGCAGTGACCTGGACAGGGTCGAGACCCAGTACTTC. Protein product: CASSDLDRVETQYF.

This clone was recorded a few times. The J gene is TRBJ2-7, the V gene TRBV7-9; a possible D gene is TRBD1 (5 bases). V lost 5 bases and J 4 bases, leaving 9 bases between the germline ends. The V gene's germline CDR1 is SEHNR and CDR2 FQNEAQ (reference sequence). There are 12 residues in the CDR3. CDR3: CASSPDRYEQYF. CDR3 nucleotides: TGTGCCAGCAGCCCCGACAGATACGAGCAGTACTTC.

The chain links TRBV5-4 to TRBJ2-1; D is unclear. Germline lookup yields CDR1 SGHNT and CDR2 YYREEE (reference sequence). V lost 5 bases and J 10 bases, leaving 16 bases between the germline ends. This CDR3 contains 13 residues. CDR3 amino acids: CASRSWASLEQFF. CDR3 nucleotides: TGTGCCAGCAGATCTTGGGCCTCATTGGAGCAGTTCTTC.

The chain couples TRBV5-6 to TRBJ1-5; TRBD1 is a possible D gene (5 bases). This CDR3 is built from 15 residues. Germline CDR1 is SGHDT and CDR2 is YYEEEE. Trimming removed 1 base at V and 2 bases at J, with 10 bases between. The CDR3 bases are TGTGCCAGCAGCTTGAGGGGATCGGGCAATCAGCCCCAGCATTTT. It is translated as CASSLRGSGNQPQHF.

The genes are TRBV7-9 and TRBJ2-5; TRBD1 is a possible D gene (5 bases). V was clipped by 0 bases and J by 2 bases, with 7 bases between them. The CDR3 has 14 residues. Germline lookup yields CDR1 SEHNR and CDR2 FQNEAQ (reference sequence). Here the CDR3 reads CASSLARDQETQYF. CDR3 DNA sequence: TGTGCCAGCAGCTTAGCCAGGGATCAAGAGACCCAGTACTTC.

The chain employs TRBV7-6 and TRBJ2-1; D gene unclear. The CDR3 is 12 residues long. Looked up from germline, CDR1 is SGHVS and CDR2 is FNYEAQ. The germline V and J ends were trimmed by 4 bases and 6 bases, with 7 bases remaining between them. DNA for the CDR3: TGTGCCAGCAGCTACGGTCCCAATGAGCAGTTCTTC. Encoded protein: CASSYGPNEQFF.

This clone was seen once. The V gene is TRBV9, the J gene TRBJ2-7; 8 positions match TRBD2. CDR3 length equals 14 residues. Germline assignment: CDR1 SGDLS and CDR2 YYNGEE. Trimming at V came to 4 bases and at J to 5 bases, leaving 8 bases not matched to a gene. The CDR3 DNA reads TGTGCCAGCAGCTCGAGCGGGAGCCACGACGAGCAGTACTTC. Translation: CASSSSGSHDEQYF.

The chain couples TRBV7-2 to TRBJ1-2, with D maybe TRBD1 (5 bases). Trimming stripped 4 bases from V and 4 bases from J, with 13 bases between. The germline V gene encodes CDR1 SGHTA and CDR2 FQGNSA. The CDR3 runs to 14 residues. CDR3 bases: TGTGCCAGCAGCTCGGGAGGGGCAGGCTATGGCTACACCTTC. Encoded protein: CASSSGGAGYGYTF.

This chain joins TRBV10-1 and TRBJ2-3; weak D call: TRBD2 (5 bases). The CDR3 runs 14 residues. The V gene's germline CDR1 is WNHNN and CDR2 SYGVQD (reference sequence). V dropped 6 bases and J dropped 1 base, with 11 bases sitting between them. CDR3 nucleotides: TGCGCCAGCAGCGAAGGACTGGGCACAGATACGCAGTATTTT. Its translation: CASSEGLGTDTQYF.

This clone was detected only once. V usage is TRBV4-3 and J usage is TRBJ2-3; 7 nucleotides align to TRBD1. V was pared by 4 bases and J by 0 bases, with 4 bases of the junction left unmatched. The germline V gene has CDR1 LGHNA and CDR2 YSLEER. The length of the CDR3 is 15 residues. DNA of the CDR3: TGCGCCAGCAGCCCCTGGGACAGAAGCACAGATACGCAGTATTTT. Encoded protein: CASSPWDRSTDTQYF.

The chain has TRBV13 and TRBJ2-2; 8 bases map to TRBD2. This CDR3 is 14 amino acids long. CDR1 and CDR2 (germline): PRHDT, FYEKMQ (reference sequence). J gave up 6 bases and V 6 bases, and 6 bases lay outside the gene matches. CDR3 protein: CASSPGLVSGELFF. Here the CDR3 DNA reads TGTGCCAGCAGTCCGGGACTAGTGTCCGGGGAGCTGTTTTTT. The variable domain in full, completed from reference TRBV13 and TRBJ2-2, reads AAGVIQSPRHLIKEKRETATLKCYPIPRHDTVYWYQQGPGQDPQFLISFYEKMQSDKGSIPDRFSAQQFSDYHSELNMSSLELGDSALYFCASSPGLVSGELFFGEGSRLTVL.

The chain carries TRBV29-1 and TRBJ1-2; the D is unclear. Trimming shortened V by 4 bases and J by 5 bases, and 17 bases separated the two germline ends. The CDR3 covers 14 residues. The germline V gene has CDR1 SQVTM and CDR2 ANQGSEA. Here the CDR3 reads CSVGPGSPGYGYTF. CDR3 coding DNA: TGCAGCGTTGGTCCCGGGTCCCCGGGGTATGGCTACACCTTC.

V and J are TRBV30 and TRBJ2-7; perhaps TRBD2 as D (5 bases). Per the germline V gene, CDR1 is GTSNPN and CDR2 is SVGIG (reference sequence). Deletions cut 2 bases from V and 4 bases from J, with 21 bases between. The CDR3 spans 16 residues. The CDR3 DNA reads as TGTGCCTGGAGTCCAATAAGGACCAGAAGGGAGTACGAGCAGTACTTC. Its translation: CAWSPIRTRREYEQYF.

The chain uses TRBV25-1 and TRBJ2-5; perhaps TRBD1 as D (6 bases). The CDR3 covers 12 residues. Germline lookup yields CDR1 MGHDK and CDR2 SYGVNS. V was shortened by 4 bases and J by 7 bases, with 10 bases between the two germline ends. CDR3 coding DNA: TGTGCCAGCAGTGGCAGGGGAAGGACCCAGTACTTC. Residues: CASSGRGRTQYF.

This CDR3 reads CASSMGLAQEQYF. CDR3 nucleotide sequence: TGTGCCAGTAGTATGGGACTAGCGCAGGAGCAGTACTTC. The chain couples TRBV19 to TRBJ2-7; 10 nucleotides match TRBD2. The CDR3 contains 13 residues. Germline V gene data show CDR1 as LNHDA and CDR2 as SQIVND (reference sequence). Trimming at V came to 3 bases and at J to 7 bases, leaving 3 bases not matched to a gene.

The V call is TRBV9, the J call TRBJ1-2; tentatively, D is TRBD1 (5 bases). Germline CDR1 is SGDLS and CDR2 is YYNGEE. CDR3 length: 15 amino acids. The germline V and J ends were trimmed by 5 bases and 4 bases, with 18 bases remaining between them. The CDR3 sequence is CASSRRGDPTYGYTF. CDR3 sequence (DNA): TGTGCCAGCAGTCGCCGGGGGGACCCAACCTATGGCTACACCTTC.

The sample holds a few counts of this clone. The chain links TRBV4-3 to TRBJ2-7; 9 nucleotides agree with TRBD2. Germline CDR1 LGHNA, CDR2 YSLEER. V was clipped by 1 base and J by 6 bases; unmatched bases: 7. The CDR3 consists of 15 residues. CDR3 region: CASSQASSGSLEQYF. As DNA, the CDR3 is TGCGCCAGCAGCCAAGCGAGTAGCGGGAGTCTCGAGCAGTACTTC.